A selection of T cell receptor beta chains follows, all from one sample in a study of blood T cell repertoires in COVID-19. Profiled with immunoSEQ multiplex PCR; TCRdb holds only in-frame clones, not every one. In the table there are approximately 250,000 clones, roughly 82% of which are singletons. The material sequenced was peripheral blood. The receptors shown here come from a man aged 40-55 years who had recovered from COVID-19. The CDR3 runs from the conserved cysteine through the conserved F or W. The D gene is left open where the match is weak. Clone size, where shown, is once, few, many, or a class for clones that have expanded.

j_call: TRBJ2-7
v_call: TRBV27
d_call: -
clone_size: -
cdr3_aa: CASSLSWAPPGVNTKQYF
cdr3_nt: TGTGCCAGCAGTTTATCATGGGCCCCTCCAGGGGTCAATACGAAGCAGTACTTC

j_call: TRBJ2-7
v_call: TRBV15
d_call: -
clone_size: -
cdr3_aa: CATSPEWRVSYEQYF
cdr3_nt: TGTGCCACCAGCCCGGAGTGGCGGGTATCCTACGAGCAGTACTTC

j_call: TRBJ2-3
v_call: TRBV19
d_call: TRBD1
clone_size: -
cdr3_aa: CASSMSQGVADTQYF
cdr3_nt: TGTGCCAGTAGTATGAGCCAGGGGGTCGCAGATACGCAGTATTTT

j_call: TRBJ1-5
v_call: TRBV6-6
d_call: -
clone_size: -
cdr3_aa: CASRWGRGQPQHF
cdr3_nt: TGTGCCAGCAGATGGGGAAGGGGTCAGCCCCAGCATTTT

j_call: TRBJ2-2
v_call: TRBV5-1
d_call: -
clone_size: -
cdr3_aa: CASSPQAGEGELFF
cdr3_nt: TGCGCCAGCAGCCCCCAGGCAGGGGAGGGGGAGCTGTTTTTT

j_call: TRBJ1-1
v_call: TRBV29-1
d_call: TRBD1
clone_size: -
cdr3_aa: CSVRHRGVNTEAFF
cdr3_nt: TGCAGCGTTCGCCACAGGGGTGTAAACACTGAAGCTTTCTTT

j_call: TRBJ2-5
v_call: TRBV18
d_call: TRBD2
clone_size: -
cdr3_aa: CASSPREGRETQYF
cdr3_nt: TGTGCCAGCTCACCAAGGGAGGGTAGAGAGACCCAGTACTTC

j_call: TRBJ1-4
v_call: TRBV4-3
d_call: -
clone_size: -
cdr3_aa: CASSPSTQTNEKLFF
cdr3_nt: TGCGCCAGCAGCCCCTCGACACAAACTAATGAAAAACTGTTTTTT

j_call: TRBJ2-2
v_call: TRBV29-1
d_call: TRBD1
clone_size: -
cdr3_aa: CSVGGQNMNTGELFF
cdr3_nt: TGCAGCGTTGGGGGACAGAACATGAACACCGGGGAGCTGTTTTTT

j_call: TRBJ2-3
v_call: TRBV7-2
d_call: -
clone_size: -
cdr3_aa: CASRPSEAGSPTQYF
cdr3_nt: TGTGCCAGCAGGCCATCGGAAGCGGGCTCACCTACGCAGTATTTT

j_call: TRBJ1-2
v_call: TRBV3-1/TRBV3-2
d_call: TRBD1
clone_size: few
cdr3_aa: CASSQSGTGNGYTF
cdr3_nt: TGTGCCAGCAGCCAGTCCGGGACAGGGAATGGCTACACCTTC

j_call: TRBJ1-3
v_call: TRBV5-4
d_call: -
clone_size: -
cdr3_aa: CASSLRGSGNTIYF
cdr3_nt: TGTGCCAGCAGCTTGCGGGGGTCCGGAAACACCATATATTTT

j_call: TRBJ1-5
v_call: TRBV30
d_call: TRBD1
clone_size: -
cdr3_aa: CAWSAGQGWNQPQHF
cdr3_nt: TGTGCCTGGAGTGCCGGACAGGGATGGAATCAGCCCCAGCATTTT

j_call: TRBJ2-5
v_call: TRBV7-8
d_call: TRBD2
clone_size: -
cdr3_aa: CASSRSSGGWETQYF
cdr3_nt: TGTGCCAGCAGCCGAAGCAGCGGGGGTTGGGAGACCCAGTACTTC

j_call: TRBJ2-2
v_call: TRBV7-2
d_call: TRBD2
clone_size: -
cdr3_aa: CASSLGLAGANTGELFF
cdr3_nt: TGTGCCAGCAGCCTAGGGTTAGCGGGCGCGAACACCGGGGAGCTGTTTTTT

j_call: TRBJ2-1
v_call: TRBV5-1
d_call: TRBD2
clone_size: -
cdr3_aa: CASSAPLAGVVNEQFF
cdr3_nt: TGCGCCAGCAGCGCCCCCTTGGCGGGAGTGGTCAATGAGCAGTTCTTC

j_call: TRBJ1-2
v_call: TRBV25-1
d_call: -
clone_size: -
cdr3_aa: CASSERVGGYTF
cdr3_nt: TGTGCCAGCAGTGAGAGAGTGGGCGGCTACACCTTC

j_call: TRBJ2-5
v_call: TRBV29-1
d_call: -
clone_size: -
cdr3_aa: CSVALGRETQYF
cdr3_nt: TGCAGCGTCGCACTAGGGCGAGAGACCCAGTACTTC

j_call: TRBJ2-1
v_call: TRBV25-1
d_call: -
clone_size: -
cdr3_aa: CASSVAGGSYNEQFF
cdr3_nt: TGTGCCAGCAGTGTCGCAGGGGGGTCCTACAATGAGCAGTTCTTC

j_call: TRBJ2-1
v_call: TRBV27
d_call: TRBD2
clone_size: -
cdr3_aa: CASSFSLTGLAYEQFF
cdr3_nt: TGTGCCAGCAGTTTCTCTCTAACGGGACTAGCATATGAGCAGTTCTTC

j_call: TRBJ1-1
v_call: TRBV18
d_call: -
clone_size: few
cdr3_aa: CASSQQGNTEAFF
cdr3_nt: TGTGCCAGCTCACAACAGGGTAACACTGAAGCTTTCTTT

j_call: TRBJ2-2
v_call: TRBV6-5
d_call: TRBD1
clone_size: -
cdr3_aa: CASTRMDRARELFF
cdr3_nt: TGTGCCAGCACACGGATGGACAGGGCTCGGGAGCTGTTTTTT

j_call: TRBJ1-1
v_call: TRBV5-5
d_call: TRBD1
clone_size: -
cdr3_aa: CASSLEPWTGLGANTEAFF
cdr3_nt: TGTGCCAGCAGCTTGGAGCCCTGGACAGGCCTGGGGGCGAACACTGAAGCTTTCTTT